This T cell receptor beta chain was profiled in a study of cytomegalovirus exposure and HLA in healthy donors. Study-wide points: At a 0.05 false discovery rate, a later analysis found 16,951 TCR beta sequences to be associated with HLA alleles. In a later analysis, CMV-associated beta chains were mostly HLA-associated, it appeared. An analysis was carried out at a later point. It showed that HLA-associated TCR beta chains were more clonally expanded than equally common non-associated chains. Presence/absence analyses rested on an assumption that sequencing depth was roughly uniform across donors.

Amplification used 60 Vbeta primers and 13 Jbeta primers. The data were produced by immunoSEQ multiplex PCR, yet TCRdb's version contains in-frame clones alone and is incomplete. This table holds fewer than 200,000 clones, around 79% found once. Worth noting for this clone: The antigen is not known. At one end the junction does not follow the germline gene, possibly because of a read error.

The CDR3 consists of 12 residues. Looked up from germline, CDR1 is SEHNR and CDR2 is FQNEAQ (reference sequence). The material sequenced was PBMCs. The TCR comes from a middle-aged man in good health and CMV-seronegative. V gene TRBV7-9 combines with J gene TRBJ1-1; maybe TRBD1 (5 bases). The CDR3 nucleotides read TGTTCCAGCAGCTTAGCGGGGCTTAGCGCTTTCTTT. Translation: CSSSLAGLSAFF.